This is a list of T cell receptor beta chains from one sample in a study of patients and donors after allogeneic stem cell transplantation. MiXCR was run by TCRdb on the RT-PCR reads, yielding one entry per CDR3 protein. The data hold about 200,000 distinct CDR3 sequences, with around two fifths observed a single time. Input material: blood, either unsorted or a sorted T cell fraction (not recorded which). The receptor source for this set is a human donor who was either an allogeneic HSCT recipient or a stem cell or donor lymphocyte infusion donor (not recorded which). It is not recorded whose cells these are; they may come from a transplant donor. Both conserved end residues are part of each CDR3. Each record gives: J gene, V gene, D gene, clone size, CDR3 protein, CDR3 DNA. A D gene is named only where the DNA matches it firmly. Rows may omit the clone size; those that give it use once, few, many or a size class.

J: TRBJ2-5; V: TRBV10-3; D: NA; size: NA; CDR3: CAISEVTGAWETQYF; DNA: TGTGCCATCAGTGAGGTCACGGGAGCATGGGAGACCCAGTACTTC
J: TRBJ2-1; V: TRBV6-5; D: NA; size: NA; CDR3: CASSYIRGRNEQFF; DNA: TGTGCCAGCAGTTACATCAGGGGGAGGAATGAGCAGTTCTTC
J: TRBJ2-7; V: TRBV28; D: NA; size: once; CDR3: CASSLWAKGPSRYEQYF; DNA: TGTGCCAGCAGTTTATGGGCCAAGGGGCCCTCCCGTTACGAGCAGTACTTC
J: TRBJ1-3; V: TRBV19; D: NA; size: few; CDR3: CASLLGPGNTIYF; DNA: TGTGCCAGCCTACTGGGGCCTGGAAACACCATATATTTT
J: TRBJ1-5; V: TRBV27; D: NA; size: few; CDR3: CASSEGGTGNQPQHF; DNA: TGTGCCAGCAGTGAAGGGGGTACAGGCAATCAGCCCCAGCATTTT
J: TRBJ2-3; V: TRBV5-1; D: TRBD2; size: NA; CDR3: CASSSAGTGTDTQYF; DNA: TGCGCCAGCAGCTCAGCGGGAACTGGCACAGATACGCAGTATTTT
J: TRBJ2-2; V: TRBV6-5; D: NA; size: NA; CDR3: CASSYPDAGIGELFF; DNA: TGTGCCAGCAGTTACCCCGACGCGGGTATCGGGGAGCTGTTTTTT
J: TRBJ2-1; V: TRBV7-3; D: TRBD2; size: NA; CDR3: CASSLIAGNYNEQFF; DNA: TGTGCCAGCAGCTTAATAGCGGGTAATTACAATGAGCAGTTCTTC
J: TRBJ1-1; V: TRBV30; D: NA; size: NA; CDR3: CAWSAKNAEAFF; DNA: TGTGCCTGGAGTGCCAAGAACGCTGAAGCTTTCTTT
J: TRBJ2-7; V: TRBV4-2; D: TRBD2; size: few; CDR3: CASSQVTSGRYYEQYF; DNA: TGTGCCAGCAGCCAAGTGACTAGCGGGAGATATTACGAGCAGTACTTC
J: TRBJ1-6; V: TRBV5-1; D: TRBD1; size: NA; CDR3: CASSFAGTVDFYGDSPLHF; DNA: TGCGCCAGCAGCTTTGCCGGGACAGTGGATTTCTACGGGGATTCACCCCTCCACTTT
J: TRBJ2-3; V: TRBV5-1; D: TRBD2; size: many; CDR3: CASSLALAGGADTQYF; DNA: TGCGCCAGCAGCTTGGCACTAGCGGGAGGAGCAGATACGCAGTATTTT
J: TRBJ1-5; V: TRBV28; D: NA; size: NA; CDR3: CASSGPSLSNQPQHF; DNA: TGTGCCAGTTCAGGACCGAGCCTTAGCAATCAGCCCCAGCATTTT
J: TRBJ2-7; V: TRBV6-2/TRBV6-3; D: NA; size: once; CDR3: CASSYGLVLYEQYF; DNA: TGTGCCAGCAGTTATGGACTTGTTCTCTACGAGCAGTACTTC
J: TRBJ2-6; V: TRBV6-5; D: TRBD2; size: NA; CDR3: CASRRLAGPSGANVLTF; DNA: TGTGCCAGCAGAAGGCTAGCGGGGCCCTCTGGGGCCAACGTCCTGACTTTC
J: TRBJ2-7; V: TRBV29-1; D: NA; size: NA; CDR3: CSVEGPPGTIPDEQYF; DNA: TGCAGCGTTGAAGGACCCCCCGGGACAATCCCTGACGAGCAGTACTTC
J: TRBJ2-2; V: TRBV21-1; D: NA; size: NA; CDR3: CASSKEENTGELFF; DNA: TGTGCCAGCAGCAAAGAAGAGAACACCGGGGAGCTGTTTTTT
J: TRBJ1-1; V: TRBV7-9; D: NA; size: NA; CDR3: CASSLEGLVTEAFF; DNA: TGTGCCAGCAGCTTGGAGGGTTTGGTTACTGAAGCTTTCTTT
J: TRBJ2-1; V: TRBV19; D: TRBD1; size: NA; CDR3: CASSPGQGPFSYNEQFF; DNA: TGTGCCAGTAGTCCAGGACAGGGGCCATTCTCTTACAATGAGCAGTTCTTC
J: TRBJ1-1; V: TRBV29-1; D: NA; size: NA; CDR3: CSVEEGGTEAFF; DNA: TGCAGCGTTGAGGAGGGTGGGACTGAAGCTTTCTTT
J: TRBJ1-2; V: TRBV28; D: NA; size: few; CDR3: CASRETVDYGYTF; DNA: TGTGCCAGCAGGGAAACAGTGGACTATGGCTACACCTTC
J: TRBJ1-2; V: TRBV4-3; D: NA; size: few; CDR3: CASSQDGPRDGDGYTF; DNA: TGCGCCAGCAGCCAAGATGGCCCCAGGGATGGGGATGGCTACACCTTC
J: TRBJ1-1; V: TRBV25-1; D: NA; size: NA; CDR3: CASSESPNTEAFF; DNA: TGTGCCAGCAGTGAATCCCCGAACACTGAAGCTTTCTTT
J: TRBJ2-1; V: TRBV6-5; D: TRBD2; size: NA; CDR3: CASSYSTSGLRNEQFF; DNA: TGTGCCAGCAGTTACTCAACTAGCGGACTAAGGAATGAGCAGTTCTTC
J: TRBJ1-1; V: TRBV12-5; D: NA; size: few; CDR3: CASGLARGGRNTEAFF; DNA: TGTGCTAGTGGTTTGGCACGGGGGGGCAGGAACACTGAAGCTTTCTTT
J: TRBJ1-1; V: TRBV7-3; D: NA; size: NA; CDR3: CASSLTGRAEAFF; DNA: TGTGCCAGCAGCTTGACAGGCCGTGCTGAAGCTTTCTTT
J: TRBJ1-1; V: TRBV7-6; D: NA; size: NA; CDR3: CASSLYPNTEAFF; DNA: TGTGCCAGCAGCTTATATCCGAACACTGAAGCTTTCTTT
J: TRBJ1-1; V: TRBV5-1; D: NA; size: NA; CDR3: CASSLAPRQRSDTEAFF; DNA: TGCGCCAGCAGCTTGGCCCCCAGGCAGCGTAGTGACACTGAAGCTTTCTTT
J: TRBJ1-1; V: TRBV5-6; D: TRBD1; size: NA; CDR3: CASSFRDRTAEAFF; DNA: TGTGCCAGCAGCTTCCGGGACAGGACGGCTGAAGCTTTCTTT
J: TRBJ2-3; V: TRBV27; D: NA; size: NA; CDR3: CASSMGLRTDTQYF; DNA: TGTGCCAGCAGCATGGGACTCCGCACAGATACGCAGTATTTT
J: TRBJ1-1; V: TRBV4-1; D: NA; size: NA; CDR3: CASSQDLRQERGGEAFF; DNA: TGCGCCAGCAGCCAAGACCTCCGGCAGGAGCGGGGGGGAGAAGCTTTCTTT
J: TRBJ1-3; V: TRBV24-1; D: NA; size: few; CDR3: CATSDSPPLGTIYF; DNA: TGTGCCACCAGTGATTCGCCCCCCCTGGGGACCATATATTTT
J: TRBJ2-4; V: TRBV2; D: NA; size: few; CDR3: CASSDPENIQYF; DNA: TGTGCCAGCAGCGACCCGGAGAACATTCAGTACTTC
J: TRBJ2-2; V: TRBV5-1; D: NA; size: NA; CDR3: CASSLLEQNTGELFF; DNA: TGCGCCAGCAGCTTGTTGGAGCAGAACACCGGGGAGCTGTTTTTT
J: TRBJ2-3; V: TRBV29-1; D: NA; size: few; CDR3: CSVQANTDTQYF; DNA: TGCAGCGTTCAAGCGAACACAGATACGCAGTATTTT
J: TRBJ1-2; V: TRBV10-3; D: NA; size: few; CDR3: CAISENQGEYFGYTF; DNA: TGTGCCATCAGTGAAAACCAAGGGGAATACTTTGGCTACACCTTC
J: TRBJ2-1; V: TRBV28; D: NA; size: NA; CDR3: CASSLLANNEQFF; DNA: TGTGCCAGCAGTTTATTAGCCAACAATGAGCAGTTCTTC
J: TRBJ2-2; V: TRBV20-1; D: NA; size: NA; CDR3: CSASKNTGELFF; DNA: TGCAGTGCCTCGAAAAACACCGGGGAGCTGTTTTTT
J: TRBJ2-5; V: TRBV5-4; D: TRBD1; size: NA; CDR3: CASSAKQGEETQYF; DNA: TGTGCCAGCAGCGCCAAACAGGGGGAAGAGACCCAGTACTTC
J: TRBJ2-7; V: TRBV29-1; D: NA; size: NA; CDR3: CSVEDPDGHYEQYF; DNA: TGCAGCGTTGAAGATCCGGACGGGCACTACGAGCAGTACTTC
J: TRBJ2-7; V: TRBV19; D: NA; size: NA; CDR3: CASNLQGYEQYF; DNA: TGTGCCAGTAACCTACAGGGCTACGAGCAGTACTTC
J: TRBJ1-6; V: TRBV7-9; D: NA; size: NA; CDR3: CASSLKGGTYNSPLHF; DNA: TGTGCCAGCAGCTTAAAAGGAGGCACCTATAATTCACCCCTCCACTTT
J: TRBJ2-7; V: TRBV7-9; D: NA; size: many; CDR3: CASSAPLEYEQYF; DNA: TGTGCCAGCAGCGCCCCGCTAGAATACGAGCAGTACTTC
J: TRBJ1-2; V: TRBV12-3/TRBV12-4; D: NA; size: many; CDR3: CASSLLFRERTNKNYGYTF; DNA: TGTGCCAGCAGTTTATTGTTCCGAGAACGGACGAATAAGAACTATGGCTACACCTTC
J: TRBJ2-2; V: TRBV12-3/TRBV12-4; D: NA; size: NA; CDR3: CASSKTGWGIGELFF; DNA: TGTGCCAGCAGTAAGACCGGCTGGGGGATCGGGGAGCTGTTTTTT
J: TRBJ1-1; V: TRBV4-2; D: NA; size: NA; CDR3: CASSQDGGVDTWAFF; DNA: TGTGCCAGCAGCCAAGACGGAGGGGTGGACACATGGGCTTTCTTT
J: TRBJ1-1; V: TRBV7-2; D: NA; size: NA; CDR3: CASSLLIGRANTEAFF; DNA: TGTGCCAGCAGCTTATTAATTGGACGGGCGAACACTGAAGCTTTCTTT
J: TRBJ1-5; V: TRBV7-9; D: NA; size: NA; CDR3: CASSLGEGQPQHF; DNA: TGTGCCAGCAGCTTAGGGGAAGGCCAGCCCCAGCATTTT
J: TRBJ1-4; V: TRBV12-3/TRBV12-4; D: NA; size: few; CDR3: CASRTSLTGRSNEKLFF; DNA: TGTGCCAGCAGGACCTCCCTTACAGGGAGGTCTAATGAAAAACTGTTTTTT
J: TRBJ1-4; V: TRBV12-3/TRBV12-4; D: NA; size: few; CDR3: CASSELANEKLFF; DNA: TGTGCCAGCAGTGAATTAGCTAATGAAAAACTGTTTTTT
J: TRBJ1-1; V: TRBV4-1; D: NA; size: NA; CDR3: CASSQDPTYWDTEAFF; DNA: TGCGCCAGCAGCCAAGATCCCACCTACTGGGACACTGAAGCTTTCTTT
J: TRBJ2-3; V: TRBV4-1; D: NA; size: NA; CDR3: CASSQETPHTQYF; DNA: TGCGCCAGCAGCCAAGAGACCCCACATACGCAGTATTTT
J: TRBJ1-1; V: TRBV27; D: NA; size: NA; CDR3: CASSETVSLYTEAFF; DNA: TGTGCCAGCAGTGAGACAGTTTCATTGTACACTGAAGCTTTCTTT
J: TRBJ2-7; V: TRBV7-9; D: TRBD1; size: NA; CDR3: CASNPTGDSYEQYF; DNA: TGTGCCAGCAACCCGACAGGGGACTCCTACGAGCAGTACTTC
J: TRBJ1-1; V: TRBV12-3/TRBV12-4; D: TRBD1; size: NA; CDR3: CASSLHRGVEAFF; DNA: TGTGCCAGCAGTTTACACAGGGGTGTTGAAGCTTTCTTT
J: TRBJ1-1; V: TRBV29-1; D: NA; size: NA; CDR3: CSAGHATEAFF; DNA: TGCAGCGCCGGACATGCCACTGAAGCTTTCTTT
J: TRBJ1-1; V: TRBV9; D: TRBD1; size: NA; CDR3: CASSGRTGVDTEAFF; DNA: TGTGCCAGCAGCGGAAGAACAGGGGTGGACACTGAAGCTTTCTTT